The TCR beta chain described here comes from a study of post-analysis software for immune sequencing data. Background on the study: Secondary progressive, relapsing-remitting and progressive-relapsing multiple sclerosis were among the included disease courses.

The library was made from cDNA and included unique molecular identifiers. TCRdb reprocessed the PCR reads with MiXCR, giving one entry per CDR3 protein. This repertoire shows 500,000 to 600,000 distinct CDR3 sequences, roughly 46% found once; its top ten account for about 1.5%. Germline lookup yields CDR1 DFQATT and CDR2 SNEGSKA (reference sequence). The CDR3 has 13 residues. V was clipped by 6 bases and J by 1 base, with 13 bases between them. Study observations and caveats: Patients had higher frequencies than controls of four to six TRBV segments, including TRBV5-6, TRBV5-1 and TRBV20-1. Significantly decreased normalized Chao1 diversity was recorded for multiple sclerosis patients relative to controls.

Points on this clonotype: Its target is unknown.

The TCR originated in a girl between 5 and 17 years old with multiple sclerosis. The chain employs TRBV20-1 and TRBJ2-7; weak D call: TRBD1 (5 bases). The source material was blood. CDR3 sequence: CSAKKRQSYEQYF. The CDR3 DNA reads TGCAGTGCCAAAAAGAGACAGTCCTACGAGCAGTACTTC.